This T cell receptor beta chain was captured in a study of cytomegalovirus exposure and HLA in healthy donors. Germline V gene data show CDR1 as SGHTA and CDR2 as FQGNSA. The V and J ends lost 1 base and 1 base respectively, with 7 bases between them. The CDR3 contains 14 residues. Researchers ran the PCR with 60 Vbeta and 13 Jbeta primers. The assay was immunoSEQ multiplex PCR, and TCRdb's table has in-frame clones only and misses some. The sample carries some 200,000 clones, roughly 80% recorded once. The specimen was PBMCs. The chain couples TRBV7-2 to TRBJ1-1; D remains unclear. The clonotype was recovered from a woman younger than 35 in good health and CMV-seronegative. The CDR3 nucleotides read TGTGCCAGCAGCTTAGTCGCGGGGAACACTGAAGCTTTCTTT. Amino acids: CASSLVAGNTEAFF.